This T cell receptor beta chain comes out of a study of T cells in Graves' hyperthyroidism and ophthalmopathy. Germline CDR1 is MNHGY and CDR2 is SVAAGI. J gave up 3 bases and V 4 bases, and 6 bases lay outside the gene matches. There are 14 residues in the CDR3. The investigators amplified TCR beta CDR3 regions from RNA transcripts. The TCR CDR3 was amplified in a first-round RT-PCR using the HTBI primer set. MiXCR, run by TCRdb on the multiplex PCR reads, gives a single entry per CDR3 protein. The profile shows some 440,000 distinct CDR3 sequences, more than 15% of them singletons. The genes are TRBV6-9 and TRBJ2-7; 7 bases line up with TRBD2. The specimen was blood. This TCR was sampled from a woman aged 18 to 35 with Graves' hyperthyroidism. In DNA form, the CDR3 reads TGTGCCAGCAGTTTAGCGAGCGGGGTCTACGAGCAGTACTTC. As protein: CASSLASGVYEQYF.